This TCR beta chain comes out of a study of blood T cell repertoires in COVID-19. Study details: T cells, B-cell-depleted T cells, or PBMCs supplied cDNA or gDNA.

Only in-frame clones appear in the TCRdb table, and some are missing; sequencing was by immunoSEQ multiplex PCR. The table records a few hundred thousand clones, about 89% of them present only once. Germline CDR1 and CDR2: MGHDK and SYGVNS. The V end was cut by 4 bases, the J end by 0 bases, with 12 bases between. The CDR3 contains 15 residues. The chain recombines TRBV25-1 with TRBJ1-1; weak D call: TRBD1 (5 bases). Input material: peripheral blood. The receptor's source is a man younger than 35 who had recovered from COVID-19. CDR3 amino acids: CASSGSTVMNTEAFF. Here the CDR3 DNA reads TGTGCCAGCAGTGGTTCGACAGTTATGAACACTGAAGCTTTCTTT.